These T cell receptor beta chains were read from a single sample in a study of cytomegalovirus exposure and HLA in healthy donors. The table came from immunoSEQ multiplex PCR; TCRdb's copy has only in-frame clones and leaves some out. The sample has approximately 150,000 clones, more than 75% seen once; the top ten hold approximately 2.6%. The material sequenced was PBMCs. Receptors were obtained from a man in his late teens or twenties in good health and CMV-seropositive. Both conserved end residues are part of each CDR3. A D gene is named only where the DNA matches it firmly. Size is omitted from some rows. Given values are once, few, many or a class for expanded clones.

d_call,clone_size,v_call,j_call,cdr3_nt,cdr3_aa
TRBD1,NA,TRBV7-8,TRBJ2-3,TGTGCCAGCAGCCGCGACAGGGGGATCACAGATACGCAGTATTTT,CASSRDRGITDTQYF
NA,NA,TRBV1,TRBJ1-5,TGCACCAGCAGCCAAGAAGGGACAGGGAACGATCAGCCCCAGCATTTT,CTSSQEGTGNDQPQHF
NA,NA,TRBV28,TRBJ2-2,TGTGCCAGCAGTTTATGGCGAGGCGCGAACACCGGGGAGCTGTTTTTT,CASSLWRGANTGELFF
TRBD1,NA,TRBV7-8,TRBJ1-5,TGTGCCAGCAGCAACTTTCCCGGGACAGGGATTAGCAATCAGCCCCAGCATTTT,CASSNFPGTGISNQPQHF
TRBD2,NA,TRBV28,TRBJ2-4,TGTGCCAGCAGTTCCCATAGCGGGAGGTCACCACTTGGGGCCAAAAACATTCAGTACTTC,CASSSHSGRSPLGAKNIQYF
NA,NA,TRBV9,TRBJ2-1,TGTGCCAGCAGCTTGAGCGGTGAGCAGTTCTTC,CASSLSGEQFF
TRBD1,NA,TRBV29-1,TRBJ1-1,TGCAGCGTCCGGGACAGGGTCACTGAAGCTTTCTTT,CSVRDRVTEAFF
NA,NA,TRBV6-5,TRBJ2-1,TGTGCCAGCAGCCCTTGGACAGCTAACAATGAGCAGTTCTTC,CASSPWTANNEQFF
NA,NA,TRBV6-5,TRBJ2-3,TGTGCCAGCAGCCCTACTAGAATTCCAGATACGCAGTATTTT,CASSPTRIPDTQYF
NA,NA,TRBV4-2,TRBJ2-5,TGTGCCAGCACGAACTCCCTCGGGGAGACCCAGTACTTC,CASTNSLGETQYF
NA,NA,TRBV6-5,TRBJ1-3,TGTGCCAGCAGTTACTCGACTCCGATCTCTGGAAACACCATATATTTT,CASSYSTPISGNTIYF
NA,once,TRBV27,TRBJ1-5,TGTGCCAGCAGTTCGGAGCGACAGCCGAGCAATCAGCCCCAGCATTTT,CASSSERQPSNQPQHF
NA,once,TRBV10-3,TRBJ1-5,TGTGCCATCAGTGAGTCCGGTCTTAGCAATCAGCCCCAGCATTTT,CAISESGLSNQPQHF
NA,NA,TRBV5-5,TRBJ2-7,TGTGCCAGCAGCTTCGGCGACGGGTCCAGGGGGGACGAGCAGTACTTC,CASSFGDGSRGDEQYF
NA,NA,TRBV9,TRBJ2-3,TGTGCCAGCAGCGCCGGAGTAGCTAGCACAGATACGCAGTATTTT,CASSAGVASTDTQYF
TRBD1,NA,TRBV6-5,TRBJ1-2,TGTGCCAGCAGTTACTCAGAACAGGGGTTAAGCGGCTACACCTTC,CASSYSEQGLSGYTF
TRBD2,NA,TRBV9,TRBJ2-4,TGTGCCAGCAGCGTAGATCCAGGGGATAGCGGGAGAGGGGAAAACATTCAGTACTTC,CASSVDPGDSGRGENIQYF
NA,NA,TRBV6-5,TRBJ2-5,TGTGCCAGCAGTTACGGGTCGGAGGGGCAAGAGACCCAGTACTTC,CASSYGSEGQETQYF
TRBD1,NA,TRBV28,TRBJ2-3,TGTGCCAGGGCTAAATTGGACAGGACACATACTAGCACAGATACGCAGTATTTT,CARAKLDRTHTSTDTQYF
TRBD2,NA,TRBV13,TRBJ2-5,TGTGCCAGCAGCTTGCTAGCGGGGGGACAGGAGACCCAGTACTTC,CASSLLAGGQETQYF
TRBD1,NA,TRBV2,TRBJ1-1,TGTGCCAGCAATGGACAGGGGGCCGGGGATGCTTTCTTT,CASNGQGAGDAFF
NA,NA,TRBV27,TRBJ2-1,TGTGCCAGCAGTTTAGTGGCAGGGAATAGCAATGAGCAGTTCTTC,CASSLVAGNSNEQFF
NA,NA,TRBV28,TRBJ1-2,TGTGCCAGCAGTTTAGGGCAGAGCTCTTATGGCTACACCTTC,CASSLGQSSYGYTF
NA,NA,TRBV7-2,TRBJ1-4,TGTGCCAGCAGCTTAGGCCCGGCGGCAGGGTATGAAAAACTGTTTTTT,CASSLGPAAGYEKLFF
TRBD2,NA,TRBV7-9,TRBJ2-1,TGTGCCAGCAGCGGATCTAGCGGGGGTAAATTCTTC,CASSGSSGGKFF
NA,NA,TRBV29-1,TRBJ2-7,TGCAGCGTTGTTCTTCCCCCGGGAAACGAGCAGTACTTC,CSVVLPPGNEQYF
NA,once,TRBV6-5,TRBJ1-3,TGTGCCAGCAGTCCCAGGGTCAGGGCTGGAAACACCATATATTTT,CASSPRVRAGNTIYF
TRBD2,NA,TRBV5-5,TRBJ2-7,TGTGCCAGCAGCTTGGTTGGGGGAGGGCCGTACGAGCAGTACTTC,CASSLVGGGPYEQYF
NA,NA,TRBV19,TRBJ2-3,TGTGCCAGTAGTCTGGGACTCTCAGATACGCAGTATTTT,CASSLGLSDTQYF